What follows are 22 T cell receptor beta chains derived from one specimen sequenced in a study of cytomegalovirus exposure and HLA in healthy donors (dated by TCRdb to 2017 to 2019). Library generation was performed with the immunoSEQ multiplex PCR assay. A mixture of 60 forward primers for TCR Vbeta segments and 13 reverse primers for TCR Jbeta segments was used in the multiplex PCR. TCRdb mirrors the immuneACCESS table, restricted to in-frame sequences. Some clones are absent from its copies; in checked studies, under half trace to an unresolved V gene, and the reason for the others is unknown. This sample gives tens of thousands of clones in total; roughly 82% of them show up just once. Jointly, the top ten make up approximately 10% of the sample. Sequences were obtained from PBMCs. The source is a woman aged 18-29 years in good health and CMV-seropositive.

In nucleotides, the CDR3 is TGTGCCAGCACCCGGGGGGCCGACACCGGGGAGCTGTTTTTT. Encoded protein: CASTRGADTGELFF. V usage is TRBV6-1 and J usage is TRBJ2-2; tentatively, D is TRBD2 (7 bases). With 7 bases removed from V and 3 bases from J, the gap between germline ends came to 12 bases. Germline CDR1 and CDR2: MNHNS and SASEGT. The CDR3 is made up of 14 amino acids.

This clone was counted a few times. V gene TRBV4-2 combines with J gene TRBJ2-1; TRBD2 matches 12 bases. With 0 bases clipped from V and 9 bases from J, the junction kept 6 bases outside the gene matches. This CDR3 spans 16 amino acids. Germline values: CDR1 LGHNA, CDR2 YNFKEQ. DNA for the CDR3: TGTGCCAGCAGCCAAGAACTACTAGCGGGAGGAGCTGAGCAGTTCTTC. Encoded protein: CASSQELLAGGAEQFF.

The chain links TRBV6-8 to TRBJ2-6, with D possibly TRBD2 on 5 matching bases. Germline CDR1 MNHGY, CDR2 SAAAGT. V was pared by 2 bases and J by 2 bases, with 7 bases between. The CDR3 is made up of 15 amino acids. Written as DNA, the CDR3 is TGTGCCAGCAGTTACCCACTAGCTGGGGCCAACGTCCTGACTTTC. It specifies CASSYPLAGANVLTF.

V is TRBV27 and J is TRBJ2-3; 9 nucleotides agree with TRBD2. In germline, CDR1 is MNHEY, CDR2 SMNVEV (reference sequence). The trim removed 4 bases at V and 0 bases at J, leaving 8 bases unmatched. The length of the CDR3 is 17 residues. As DNA, the CDR3 is TGTGCCAGCAGTTCCGGGATTAGCGGGAGAAGCACAGATACGCAGTATTTT. Amino acid sequence: CASSSGISGRSTDTQYF.

The table lists this clone with a few counts. V is TRBV27 and J is TRBJ2-1; 10 bases fit TRBD1. This CDR3 is 15 amino acids long. J lost 8 bases, V lost 6 bases, and 10 bases had no gene match. Germline CDR1 reads MNHEY; CDR2 reads SMNVEV (reference sequence). The CDR3, as DNA: TGTGCCAGCAGGACAGGGGGCCTGTATATAGATGAGCAGTTCTTC. This encodes CASRTGGLYIDEQFF.

Written as DNA, the CDR3 is TGTGCCAGCAGCTTAAATCAGAACACTGAAGCTTTCTTT. Its translation: CASSLNQNTEAFF. The rearrangement links TRBV7-3 to TRBJ1-1; no firm D call. V shed 1 base and J shed 1 base, with 4 bases lying between them. CDR1 SGHTA and CDR2 FQGTGA come from the germline V gene. This CDR3 comprises 13 residues.

This clone appeared once. The chain uses TRBV9 and TRBJ1-1, with D possibly matching TRBD1 (6 bases). There are 13 residues in the CDR3. V was shortened by 3 bases and J by 11 bases, with 17 bases between the two germline ends. The V gene's germline CDR1 is SGDLS and CDR2 YYNGEE. The CDR3 sequence is CASSGDRGHGAFF. The CDR3 nucleotides read TGTGCCAGCAGCGGAGACCGGGGACACGGGGCTTTCTTT.

This rearrangement joins TRBV19 to TRBJ1-1, with D possibly TRBD1 on 6 matching bases. Trimming removed 6 bases at V and 0 bases at J, with 17 bases between. The CDR3 spans 16 residues. Germline V gene sequence: CDR1 LNHDA, CDR2 SQIVND (reference sequence). For the CDR3, the DNA is TGTGCCAGTAGCATTTTAGTCGGGACATTGAACACTGAAGCTTTCTTT. This gives the protein CASSILVGTLNTEAFF.

V gene TRBV18 combines with J gene TRBJ2-7, with D uncertain. V lost 2 bases to trimming and J lost 7 bases, with 12 bases between them. CDR1 KGHSH and CDR2 LQKENI come from the germline V gene. CDR3 length: 13 residues. The CDR3 here is CASSPSQAGEQYF. The CDR3 nucleotides are TGTGCCAGCTCACCATCCCAGGCTGGGGAGCAGTACTTC.

The V gene is TRBV18, the J gene TRBJ2-7; D perhaps matches TRBD2 (7 bases). The CDR3 runs to 13 residues. Trimming removed 8 bases at V and 9 bases at J, with 20 bases between. CDR1 KGHSH and CDR2 LQKENI come from the germline V gene. CDR3 coding DNA: TGTGCCAGCGCCCGGGGGGCGGAGATAGGGCAGTACTTC. Its protein is CASARGAEIGQYF.

The CDR3 coding sequence is TGTGCCAGCAGCTTAGTAGGAGCTAGAGGAGATACGCAGTATTTT. This gives the protein CASSLVGARGDTQYF. The V call is TRBV7-9, the J call TRBJ2-3; D is ambiguous. The CDR3 has 15 residues. V lost 1 base to trimming and J lost 5 bases, with 13 bases between them. Germline CDR1 is SEHNR and CDR2 is FQNEAQ (reference sequence).

This clone was detected once. V gene TRBV7-2 combines with J gene TRBJ2-1, with D perhaps matching TRBD2 (6 bases). The germline gives CDR1 SGHTA, CDR2 FQGNSA. With 7 bases removed from V and 7 bases from J, the gap between germline ends came to 14 bases. The CDR3 length is 13 residues. DNA for the CDR3: TGTGCCAGCACCGTCCTGCGGGGTAATGAGCAGTTCTTC. Protein product: CASTVLRGNEQFF.

Only a few counts were recorded for this clone. The rearrangement links TRBV2 to TRBJ1-4, with 7 bases that match TRBD1. After removal of 6 bases from V and 3 bases from J, the junction contained 16 bases not matched to a gene. The CDR3 consists of 18 residues. Per germline, CDR1 SNHLY and CDR2 FYNNEI. The CDR3 DNA reads TGTGCCAGCAGAGACCCGACAGGGACGGGTCAATCTAATGAAAAACTGTTTTTT. Translating it yields CASRDPTGTGQSNEKLFF.

V gene TRBV5-1 combines with J gene TRBJ1-2; 9 nucleotides agree with TRBD1. The V gene's germline CDR1 is SGHRS and CDR2 YFSETQ. J was trimmed by 0 bases and V by 2 bases; bases with no gene match: 8. The CDR3 sequence is 17 residues long. CDR3 nucleotides: TGCGCCAGCAGCTTTTGGACAGGGGTGACAGCTAACTATGGCTACACCTTC. Protein: CASSFWTGVTANYGYTF. Looking up the rest from reference TRBV5-1 and TRBJ1-2 gives the full variable domain: KAGVTQTPRYLIKTRGQQVTLSCSPISGHRSVSWYQQTPGQGLQFLFEYFSETQRNKGNFPGRFSGRQFSNSRSEMNVSTLELGDSALYLCASSFWTGVTANYGYTFGSGTRLTVV.

V gene TRBV9 combines with J gene TRBJ1-6, with unresolved D. CDR1 and CDR2 from the germline V gene are SGDLS and YYNGEE. The CDR3 covers 13 residues. V was pared by 0 bases and J by 11 bases, with 9 bases between. Here the CDR3 reads CASSVATRPPLHF. The CDR3 DNA is TGTGCCAGCAGCGTAGCTACTAGGCCACCCCTCCACTTT.

This sequence joins TRBV7-2 and TRBJ2-5; 16 positions match TRBD2. Matching the DNA end better, TRBJ2-7 makes the J call doubtful. CDR1 and CDR2 (germline): SGHTA, FQGNSA. This CDR3 contains 18 residues. The CDR3 nucleotides read TGTGCCAGCAGCTCGGTAGGGACTAGCGGGGGGGCCCTCTACGAGCAGTACTTC. Translated: CASSSVGTSGGALYEQYF.

V usage is TRBV5-4 and J usage is TRBJ2-1; D is ambiguous. V lost 0 bases to trimming and J lost 6 bases, with 4 bases between them. The CDR3 covers 12 residues. CDR1 is SGHNT and CDR2 is YYREEE in the germline V gene (reference sequence). The CDR3 region is CASSLGANEQFF. CDR3 bases: TGTGCCAGCAGCTTGGGAGCCAATGAGCAGTTCTTC.

This chain links TRBV9 with TRBJ2-2; TRBD2 matches 9 bases. J lost 0 bases, V lost 1 base, and 7 bases had no gene match. Germline V gene sequence: CDR1 SGDLS, CDR2 YYNGEE. The CDR3 contains 18 residues. CDR3 residues: CASSVYGAGGPNTGELFF. The CDR3 DNA is TGTGCCAGCAGCGTATACGGAGCGGGGGGACCGAACACCGGGGAGCTGTTTTTT.

The chain has TRBV19 and TRBJ2-2; D is perhaps TRBD1 (5 bases). The germline gives CDR1 LNHDA, CDR2 SQIVND (reference sequence). This CDR3 contains 15 residues. V was clipped by 3 bases and J by 4 bases, with 12 bases between them. The chain's CDR3 is CASSILTVGTGELFF. CDR3 DNA sequence: TGTGCCAGTAGTATTCTGACAGTTGGCACCGGGGAGCTGTTTTTT.

The rearrangement joins TRBV5-6 to TRBJ1-1; D gene unclear. The V gene lost 4 bases and the J gene lost 1 base, with 8 bases spanning the gap. Germline-derived CDR1 and CDR2 are SGHDT and YYEEEE. There are 13 residues in the CDR3. The CDR3 protein is CASSPVGNTEAFF. DNA for the CDR3: TGTGCCAGCAGCCCGGTTGGGAACACTGAAGCTTTCTTT.

The genes are TRBV4-2 and TRBJ2-1; TRBD2 might be the D (5 bases). The CDR3 is 16 residues long. Per the germline V gene, CDR1 is LGHNA and CDR2 is YNFKEQ. V gave up 2 bases and J gave up 0 bases, with 11 bases separating them. The DNA for the CDR3 is TGTGCCAGCAGCCAACTACTAGAGAGCTCCTACAATGAGCAGTTCTTC. Translation gives CASSQLLESSYNEQFF.

The J gene is TRBJ2-7, the V gene TRBV5-1; 7 bases are shared with TRBD2. The CDR3 runs to 17 residues. In germline, CDR1 is SGHRS, CDR2 YFSETQ. After removal of 5 bases from V and 2 bases from J, the junction contained 16 bases not matched to a gene. The CDR3 here is CASRVGGDPGRAYEQYF. The CDR3 DNA reads as TGCGCCAGCAGGGTGGGGGGAGACCCAGGGAGGGCCTACGAGCAGTACTTC.